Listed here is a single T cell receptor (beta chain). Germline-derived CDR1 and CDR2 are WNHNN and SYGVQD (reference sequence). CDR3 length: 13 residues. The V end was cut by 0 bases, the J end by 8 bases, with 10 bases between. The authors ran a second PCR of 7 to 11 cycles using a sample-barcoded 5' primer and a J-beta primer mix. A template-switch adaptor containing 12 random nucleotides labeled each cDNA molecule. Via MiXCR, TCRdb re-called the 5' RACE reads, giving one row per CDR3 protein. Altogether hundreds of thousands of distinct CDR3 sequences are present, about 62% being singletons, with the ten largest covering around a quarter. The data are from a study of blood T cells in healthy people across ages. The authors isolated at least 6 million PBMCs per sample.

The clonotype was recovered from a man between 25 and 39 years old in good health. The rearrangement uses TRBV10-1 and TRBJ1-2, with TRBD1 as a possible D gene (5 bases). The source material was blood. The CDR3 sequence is CASSESRGRGYTF. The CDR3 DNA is TGCGCCAGCAGTGAGTCGAGGGGTCGGGGCTACACCTTC.